This TCR beta chain was identified during a study of resident and recirculating memory T cells in vitiligo. About the research overall: Samples were epidermis from two lesional and two nonlesional sites, plus PBMCs. Whole samples, not sorted cells, were homogenized and used for genomic DNA extraction. Study conclusions and caveats: Different lesions suggested infiltration by different T cell clones.

As regards this clone: Its antigen is undetermined.

Clones were sequenced by immunoSEQ multiplex PCR, and TCRdb holds only the in-frame ones, with some missing. Among fewer than 80,000 clones listed, approximately 93% were seen once. Stable vitiligo meant no lesion change over the previous 6 months. The V gene's germline CDR1 is GTSNPN and CDR2 SVGIG (reference sequence). This CDR3 has 15 residues. The V and J ends lost 1 base and 4 bases respectively, with 14 bases between them. The genes are TRBV30 and TRBJ1-5; D not resolved. The clonotype was recovered from a male donor with vitiligo. The sample consisted of blood. The DNA for the CDR3 is TGTGCCTGGAGTGAAAGAGGGAGAAGAAATCAGCCCCAGCATTTT. It specifies CAWSERGRRNQPQHF.